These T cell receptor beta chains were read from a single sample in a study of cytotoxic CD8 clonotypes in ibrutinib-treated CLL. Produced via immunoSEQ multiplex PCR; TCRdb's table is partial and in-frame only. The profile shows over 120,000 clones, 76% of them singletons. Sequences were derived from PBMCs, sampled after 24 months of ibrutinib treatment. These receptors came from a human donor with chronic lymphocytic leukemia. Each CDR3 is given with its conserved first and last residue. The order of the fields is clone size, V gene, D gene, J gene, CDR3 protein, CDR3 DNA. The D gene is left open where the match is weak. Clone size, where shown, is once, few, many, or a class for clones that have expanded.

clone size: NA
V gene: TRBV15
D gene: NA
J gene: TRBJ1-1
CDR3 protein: CATRWGVNTEAFF
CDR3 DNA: TGTGCCACCCGCTGGGGAGTGAACACTGAAGCTTTCTTT

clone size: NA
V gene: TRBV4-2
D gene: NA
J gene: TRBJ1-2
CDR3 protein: CASSQEGRGDGYTF
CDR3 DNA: TGTGCCAGCAGCCAAGAGGGGCGGGGGGATGGCTACACCTTC

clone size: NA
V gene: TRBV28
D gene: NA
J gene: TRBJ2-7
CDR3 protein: CASSPVGGYEQYF
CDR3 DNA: TGTGCCAGCAGTCCGGTGGGGGGATACGAGCAGTACTTC

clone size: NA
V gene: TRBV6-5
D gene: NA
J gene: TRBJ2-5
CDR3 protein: CASWGPQETQYF
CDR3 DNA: TGTGCCAGCTGGGGACCCCAAGAGACCCAGTACTTC

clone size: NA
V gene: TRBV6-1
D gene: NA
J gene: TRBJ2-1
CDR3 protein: CASSERGSWEQFF
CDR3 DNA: TGTGCCAGCAGTGAAAGGGGCTCGTGGGAGCAGTTCTTC

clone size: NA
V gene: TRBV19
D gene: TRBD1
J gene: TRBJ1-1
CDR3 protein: CASSRQGQNTEAFF
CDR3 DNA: TGTGCCAGTAGTCGACAGGGGCAAAACACTGAAGCTTTCTTT

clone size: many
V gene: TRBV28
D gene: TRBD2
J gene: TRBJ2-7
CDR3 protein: CASSLWVAGVYEQYF
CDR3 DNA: TGTGCCAGCAGTTTATGGGTAGCGGGAGTCTACGAGCAGTACTTC

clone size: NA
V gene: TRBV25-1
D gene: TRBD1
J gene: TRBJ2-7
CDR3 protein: CASRGQSSYEQYF
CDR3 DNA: TGTGCCAGCAGGGGACAGAGCTCCTACGAGCAGTACTTC

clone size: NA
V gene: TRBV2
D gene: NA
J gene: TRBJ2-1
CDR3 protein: CASGPRQVSSYNEQFF
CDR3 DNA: TGTGCCAGCGGCCCACGACAGGTCAGCTCCTACAATGAGCAGTTCTTC

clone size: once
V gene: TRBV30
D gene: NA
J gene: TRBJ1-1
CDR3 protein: CAWSPDPLGRSNTEAFF
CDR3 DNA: TGTGCCTGGAGTCCCGACCCCTTAGGACGCTCGAACACTGAAGCTTTCTTT

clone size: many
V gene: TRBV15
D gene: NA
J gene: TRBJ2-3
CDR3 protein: CATSRDTDTQYF
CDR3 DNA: TGTGCCACCAGCCGGGACACAGATACGCAGTATTTT

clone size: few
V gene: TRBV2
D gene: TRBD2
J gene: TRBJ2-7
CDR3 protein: CASSVAGGAYEQYF
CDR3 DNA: TGTGCCAGCAGCGTAGCGGGAGGGGCCTACGAGCAGTACTTC

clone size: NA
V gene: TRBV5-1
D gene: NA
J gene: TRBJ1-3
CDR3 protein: CASSPQDGNTIYF
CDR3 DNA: TGCGCCAGCAGCCCCCAGGATGGAAACACCATATATTTT

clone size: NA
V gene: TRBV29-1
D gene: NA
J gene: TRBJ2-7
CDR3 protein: CSVAGVSVYEQYF
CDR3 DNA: TGCAGCGTGGCCGGGGTATCGGTCTACGAGCAGTACTTC

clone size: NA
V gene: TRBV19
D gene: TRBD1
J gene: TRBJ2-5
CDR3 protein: CASSKDRDGETQYF
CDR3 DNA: TGTGCCAGTAGTAAGGACAGGGACGGGGAGACCCAGTACTTC

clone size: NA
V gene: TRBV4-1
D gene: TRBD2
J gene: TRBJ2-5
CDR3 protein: CASSQGASGSRGQETQYF
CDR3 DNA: TGCGCCAGCAGCCAAGGGGCTAGCGGGAGCCGGGGGCAAGAGACCCAGTACTTC

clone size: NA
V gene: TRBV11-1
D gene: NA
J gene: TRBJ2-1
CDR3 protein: CASSLGSLADYNEQFF
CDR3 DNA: TGTGCCAGCAGCTTAGGGTCCCTAGCAGATTACAATGAGCAGTTCTTC

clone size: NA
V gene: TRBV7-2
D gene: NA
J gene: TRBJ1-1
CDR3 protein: CASSPGAWRTEAFF
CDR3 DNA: TGTGCCAGCAGCCCCGGGGCGTGGAGAACTGAAGCTTTCTTT

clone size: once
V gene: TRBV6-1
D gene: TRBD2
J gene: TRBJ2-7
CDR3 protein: CASELAGLGEQYF
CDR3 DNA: TGTGCCAGCGAACTAGCGGGGCTGGGGGAGCAGTACTTC

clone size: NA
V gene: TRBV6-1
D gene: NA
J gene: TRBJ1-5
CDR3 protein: CASMQQSNSNQPQHF
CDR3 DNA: TGTGCCAGCATGCAGCAGTCAAATAGCAATCAGCCCCAGCATTTT

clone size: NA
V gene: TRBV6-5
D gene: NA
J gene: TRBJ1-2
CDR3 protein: CASSYRGDHYGYTF
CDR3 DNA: TGTGCCAGCAGTTACCGGGGGGACCACTATGGCTACACCTTC